Presented here are 12 T cell receptor beta chains from one specimen sequenced in a study of cytomegalovirus exposure and HLA in healthy donors. PCR involved 60 Vbeta and 13 Jbeta primers. Here immunoSEQ multiplex PCR was the method, and the copy in TCRdb shows in-frame clones only, minus some. The data hold under 130,000 clones, with about 80% observed a single time. Sequencing used PBMCs. The origin of the receptors is a man between 50 and 59 years old in good health and CMV-seropositive.

This clone was seen a few times. The chain uses TRBV6-1 and TRBJ2-5; TRBD1 matches at 8 bases. Germline V gene sequence: CDR1 MNHNS, CDR2 SASEGT. The CDR3 consists of 15 residues. After removal of 2 bases from V and 6 bases from J, the junction contained 8 bases not matched to a gene. The CDR3 reads CASSESLDRGKTQYF. CDR3 DNA sequence: TGTGCCAGCAGTGAAAGCTTAGACAGGGGAAAGACCCAGTACTTC.

The chain links TRBV12-5 to TRBJ2-5; a weak D match, TRBD1 (6 bases). The V gene's germline CDR1 is LGHNT and CDR2 FRNRAP. The CDR3 spans 16 residues. The V end was cut by 4 bases, the J end by 1 base, with 16 bases between. The DNA for the CDR3 is TGTGCTAGTGGTTCGTCTCTCGGGACAATCCAAGAGACCCAGTACTTC. Translation gives CASGSSLGTIQETQYF.

The V gene is TRBV5-4, the J gene TRBJ1-1; D gene uncertain. The CDR3 totals 15 residues. The germline V and J ends were trimmed by 5 bases and 3 bases, with 17 bases remaining between them. CDR1 is SGHNT, CDR2 YYREEE, per germline (reference sequence). CDR3 in amino acids: CASRLRPGSDTEAFF. Here the CDR3 DNA reads TGTGCCAGCAGACTACGACCCGGATCGGACACTGAAGCTTTCTTT.

This clone showed up just a few times. The chain uses TRBV4-1 and TRBJ2-5; possibly TRBD1 for D (7 bases). The CDR3 totals 15 residues. Germline CDR1 reads MGHRA; CDR2 reads YSYEKL. Trimming pared 6 bases from V and 4 bases from J, leaving 18 bases between. The CDR3: CASSPQGGSGETQYF. The CDR3 nucleotides read TGCGCCAGCAGTCCCCAGGGGGGATCCGGAGAGACCCAGTACTTC.

This chain uses TRBV27 with TRBJ2-1, with D maybe TRBD2 (5 bases). The CDR3 is 13 amino acids. V shed 8 bases and J shed 4 bases, with 12 bases lying between them. The germline V gene encodes CDR1 MNHEY and CDR2 SMNVEV (reference sequence). The CDR3: CASRRAVYNEQFF. CDR3 in DNA: TGTGCCAGCCGACGAGCGGTTTACAATGAGCAGTTCTTC.

V usage is TRBV9 and J usage is TRBJ2-5; tentatively, D is TRBD1 (8 bases). The CDR3 extends over 14 amino acids. CDR1 SGDLS and CDR2 YYNGEE come from the germline V gene. Trimming took off 4 bases at V and 5 bases at J, with 15 bases between the two ends. The CDR3: CASSISQGGETQYF. Here the CDR3 DNA reads TGTGCCAGCAGCATTTCACAGGGGGGGGAGACCCAGTACTTC.

V is TRBV19 and J is TRBJ1-5, with a tentative D call TRBD1 (6 bases). The CDR3 is 15 amino acids. Germline V gene data show CDR1 as LNHDA and CDR2 as SQIVND (reference sequence). V lost 3 bases, J lost 0 bases, and 9 bases lay in between. CDR3 sequence (DNA): TGTGCCAGTAGTATGGCAGGGGCTAGCAATCAGCCCCAGCATTTT. This sequence encodes CASSMAGASNQPQHF.

The sample holds one count of this clone. The chain employs TRBV30 and TRBJ1-1, with D perhaps TRBD1 (5 bases). CDR1 is GTSNPN, CDR2 SVGIG, per germline (reference sequence). V gave up 3 bases and J gave up 0 bases, with 17 bases separating them. The CDR3 is made up of 16 amino acids. For the CDR3, the DNA is TGTGCCTGGAGCCCTCCCGCCGACAGAGTGAACACTGAAGCTTTCTTT. Translated: CAWSPPADRVNTEAFF.

J is TRBJ2-5 and V is TRBV4-1; possible D gene TRBD1, 5 bases. The V gene lost 1 base and the J gene lost 4 bases, with 19 bases spanning the gap. This CDR3 region has 17 residues. The V gene's germline CDR1 is MGHRA and CDR2 YSYEKL. Written as DNA, the CDR3 is TGCGCCAGCAGCCAAGGGGGCGATATCTTTAAGGGAGAGACCCAGTACTTC. Translated: CASSQGGDIFKGETQYF.

The chain is built from TRBV5-3 and TRBJ2-5, with 9 bases fitting TRBD1. TRBV5-3 is an ORF; its function is uncertain. V lost 4 bases and J lost 4; bases outside the gene matches: 17. This CDR3 is 18 amino acids long. DNA of the CDR3: TGTGCCAGAAGCCACCTCACAGGGGGCGAAGGCTGCCGAGAGACCCAGTACTTC. Translation gives CARSHLTGGEGCRETQYF.

The V and J genes are TRBV18 and TRBJ1-1; D is unclear. The V gene's germline CDR1 is KGHSH and CDR2 LQKENI. The CDR3 consists of 13 residues. V lost 6 bases, J lost 7 bases, and 15 bases lay in between. CDR3 in amino acids: CASSLTDGIEAFF. CDR3 DNA: TGTGCCAGCTCCCTTACCGACGGGATTGAAGCTTTCTTT.

The chain has TRBV19 and TRBJ1-5; D might be TRBD1 (5 bases). Germline CDR1 is LNHDA and CDR2 is SQIVND (reference sequence). Trimming removed 4 bases from V and 1 base from J, with 8 bases in between. The CDR3 contains 14 residues. CDR3 loop: CASSRQLSNQPQHF. The CDR3 DNA is TGTGCCAGTAGTAGACAGTTAAGCAATCAGCCCCAGCATTTT.